Below, one T cell receptor (beta chain) is given with its context. The antigen it recognizes is unknown. The record has no base qualities; no much larger clone is one base away. The entry originates in a study of cytomegalovirus exposure and HLA in healthy donors (TCRdb year 2017). Background on the whole study: In an earlier analysis of fewer than 750 of the donors, 250 to 300 Gb of sequence data and roughly 100 million unique TCR beta sequences from 180 million or so T cells were reported. An early release that covered roughly 600 HLA-typed donors contained around 300 gigabases of sequencing data and 75 million to 100 million unique TCR sequences. Of the approximately 400 genotyped donors, around 81% fell in the genetic ancestry cluster associated with self-reported Caucasian donors. The study was designed to test whether signatures of past pathogen exposure could be identified by cataloging public T cell receptors. The study used immunosequencing to profile the T cell repertoires of 666 subjects and linked those repertoires to cytomegalovirus serostatus. In addition to the first cohort of approximately 670 subjects, a separate validation cohort of 100 to 150 different subjects was used. To predict cytomegalovirus infection status, the study combined high-throughput TCR immunosequencing, statistical association of individual TCRs with disease status, and machine learning. To study patterns of TCR occurrence, a later analysis re-analyzed previously published TCR beta repertoires from hundreds of donors and added high-resolution HLA genotyping. In the later analysis, no new phenotypic data were used to find candidate immune exposures; instead, reliance was placed on TCR beta sequences and their occurrence across donors. In an earlier analysis of roughly 580 of the donors, high-throughput TCR beta sequencing was used to judge whether each TCR beta V gene segment behaved as functional or pseudogenic. Donor age, sex, ethnicity and CMV serostatus were collected together with the repertoire data. In a later genetic analysis, genome-wide SNP genotypes for about 65% of the roughly 700 donors were used, and that subset was treated as a discovery cohort. Every discovery cohort repertoire had been produced on one sequencing platform. Both class I and class II loci were covered by HLA typing, at four-digit resolution. Typing coverage varied by locus: roughly 620-630 donors for A, B, C, DRB1 and DQB1; approximately 500 for DQA1; nearly 610 for DPA1; fewer than 480 for DPB1. About five DR-DQ haplotypes were handled as single units for association and clustering because linkage in the cohort was strong. Among some 400 genotyped donors of the cohort, an average of around 250,000 unique TCR beta nucleotide sequences was sequenced per donor, of which approximately 18% were non-productive. Overall results and qualifications from the work: V-gene and J-gene trimming of TCR beta chains was associated with a missense DCLRE1C variant in a later genetic analysis, and the association was replicated in an independent cohort. A later analysis found that most CMV-associated TCR beta chains appeared HLA-restricted, with HLA associations seemingly driven largely by CMV exposure. According to a later analysis, parvovirus B19, influenza, CMV and Epstein-Barr virus appeared linked to several top co-occurrence clusters. Because some donors lacked HLA typing at each locus, the association tests relied only on the typed subset. The 87-base-pair reads could not distinguish some IMGT-functional V segments, including TRBV6-2 and TRBV6-3, so those segments were excluded. According to a later genetic analysis, donors in an Asian-associated ancestry cluster had fewer N-insertions in productive TCRs than the roughly 660-donor mean. A cluster of highly shared sequence variants was judged likely to represent a technical artifact of the sequencing pipeline. A further reported finding was that TCR beta sequences accurately predicted the HLA-A and HLA-B alleles for most subjects in the first cohort. A later analysis found that HLA-associated TCR beta chains were more clonally expanded and had lower generation probabilities than equally common non-associated chains. This cohort had only TCR beta chains sequenced, and the lack of alpha or paired-chain data limited which features could be detected. The presence/absence analyses assumed that sequencing depth was roughly uniform across donors, and that assumption may not be true. Because counts were too low, approximately 18 rarely observed V segments, including chromosome 9 orphons, were excluded from the earlier analysis of roughly 580 of the donors. Broadly in line with IMGT annotations, most TCR beta V segments showed up in productive rearrangements about 90% or about 30% of the time in an earlier analysis of several hundred of the donors. Most TCR sequences were seen in very few donors, while some public TCRs were found in many individuals. When HLA alleles, especially DR and DQ, strongly co-occurred, attributing TCR associations to individual alleles was difficult. According to a later analysis, TCR association rates differed among HLA loci, with DRB1 alleles showing the most associated TCRs and HLA-C alleles showing the fewest. In the study, about 150 TCR beta chains were listed as associated with cytomegalovirus. Specific HLA alleles were associated with roughly 16,000 TCR beta sequences at a false discovery rate of 0.05 in a later analysis. The authors suggested that the approach could potentially be generalized to other disease states and immunological phenotypes. Immune exposure information for the cohort was limited to CMV serostatus. Correlated functional status among segregating V segments might reflect linkage disequilibrium, but an unknown experimental factor could not be ruled out. In vitro tests confirmed that a few of the cytomegalovirus-associated TCR beta chains recognize cytomegalovirus antigens. In both the original and validation cohorts, the classifier was reported to diagnose cytomegalovirus status with high specificity and sensitivity.

Between the V and J ends, shortened by 8 bases and 0 bases respectively, the junction contains 10 bases. Its CDR3 holds 14 amino acids, cysteine through phenylalanine. The only DNA kept is the CDR3, 42 bases in frame from the first base. For CDR1 and CDR2, the germline V gene lists MDHEN and SYDVKM. Receptors were amplified or captured by the immunoSEQ multiplex PCR assay. For the multiplex PCR, a mixture combining 60 forward primers for TCR Vbeta segments and 13 reverse primers for TCR Jbeta segments was used. A multiplex PCR assay on genomic DNA amplified the CDR3 region of rearranged TCR beta genes. The amplified TCR beta libraries were sequenced on the Illumina HiSeq System as 87-base-pair reads. In the source study's methods: Across the roughly 600 repertoires, a later analysis counted about 81 million unique TCR beta chains, around 11 million of which were shared by at least two donors. A nearest-neighbor algorithm error-corrected the raw reads and collapsed the reads into unique sequences, merging closely related sequences to remove PCR and sequencing errors. CDR3 sequences were aligned to IMGT reference sequences to assign V, D and J gene segments. For a sequence to be retained, a match of at least six nucleotides was required to both a V gene segment and a J gene segment. A rearrangement counted as productive if the CDR3 had no stop codons and remained in frame with V and J, and every other rearrangement counted as non-productive. Following IMGT convention, CDR3 was defined as the stretch from the second conserved V-encoded cysteine up to the conserved J-encoded phenylalanine. The earlier analysis of approximately 500 of the donors excluded sequences that lacked an unambiguous match to a single V gene segment. An earlier analysis of 550 to 650 of the donors classified V segments as functional when productive rearrangements were above 56.7% and as segregating when the standard deviation between donors was above 5%. A statistical classification framework was built for diagnosing cytomegalovirus status from the catalog of TCR beta chain sequences. A later analysis assigned V and J genes by comparing TCR nucleotide sequences with IMGT/GENE-DB human TR gene sequences. A later analysis assigned CDR3 sequences and most-parsimonious VDJ recombination scenarios with the TCRdist pipeline. In a later analysis, each TCR beta chain was defined by its CDR3 amino acid sequence together with its V-gene family, and reads lacking a unique V-gene family were excluded. A later analysis removed 592 highly shared, low-generation-probability nucleotide sequences to deal with suspected cross-contamination and a sequencing artifact. In a later analysis, a clonal expansion index for each public chain was calculated from normalized within-repertoire ranks of inferred template counts. A later analysis computed generation probabilities with a VDJ recombination model fitted to out-of-frame rearrangements, and checked the results against IGoR. A later analysis scored TCR-TCR, TCR-HLA and TCR-CMV co-occurrence with hypergeometric tests, applying a repertoire-size bias correction to TCR pairs. To estimate false discovery rates, a later analysis permuted the HLA or CMV assignments 20 times. In a later analysis, co-occurring TCRs were grouped using DBSCAN, and TCRdist sequence similarity was added for clustering within HLA-allele-positive subsets. Repertoires with fewer than 30,000 or more than 120,000 public chains, plus five repertoires with anomalous nucleotide sharing, were excluded from co-occurrence clustering. TCRdb took over this immuneACCESS table, retaining in-frame rearrangements with V and J assigned. Such tables are incomplete; in checked studies, under half of the missing clones stem from an unresolved V gene, and the remainder is unexplained. V and J calls and clone size come straight from that table; D and trimming were deduced from the DNA. The sample contains around 140,000 clones, over 60% of them found a single time. In total, the top ten clones hold around 1.5% of the sample.

In total, 666 healthy bone marrow donors made up the cohort. At the time of sampling, all cohort members were nominally healthy, though unrecorded immune exposures were likely present. The donor was CMV seronegative and belonged to the group of 352 seronegative cohort members. Each donor provided a peripheral blood sample, and peripheral blood mononuclear cells were used for TCR beta sequencing. The Qiagen DNeasy Blood Extraction Kit was used to extract genomic DNA from the blood cell samples. The source material was PBMCs. The chain uses TRBV28 and TRBJ2-2; the D gene is possibly TRBD1, with 5 bases matching. This clonotype was obtained from a female donor in good health and CMV-seronegative. The DNA reads as follows: TGTGCCAGCCAGGGTCTCCCGAACACCGGGGAGCTGTTTTTT. It encodes CASQGLPNTGELFF.